These 10 T cell receptor beta chains were sequenced from one sample in a study of OX40 agonist ivuxolimab in advanced cancers. The table came from immunoSEQ multiplex PCR; TCRdb's copy has only in-frame clones and leaves some out. In the table there are fewer than 40,000 clones, 82% of which are singletons. Specimen: CD4+ or CD8+ T cells sorted from blood, collected in a trial of the OX40 agonist ivuxolimab. The receptors here all came from an adult with an advanced solid tumor such as melanoma, head and neck, liver or kidney cancer.

In this sample, this clone turned up a few times. V usage is TRBV6-1 and J usage is TRBJ1-2, with 7 bases identical to TRBD1. Germline loops: CDR1 MNHNS, CDR2 SASEGT. J gave up 4 bases and V 5 bases, and 4 bases lay outside the gene matches. The CDR3 sequence is 13 residues long. For the CDR3, the DNA is TGTGCCAGCAGTCACGGACAGGTCTATGGCTACACCTTC. It translates to CASSHGQVYGYTF.

The chain employs TRBV11-2 and TRBJ1-5, with D perhaps TRBD1 (5 bases). Trimming shortened V by 0 bases and J by 1 base, and 7 bases separated the two germline ends. Germline V gene sequence: CDR1 SGHAT, CDR2 FQNNGV. The CDR3 contains 15 residues. The CDR3 loop reads CASSLDRQSNQPQHF. CDR3 in DNA: TGTGCCAGCAGCTTAGACAGACAGAGCAATCAGCCCCAGCATTTT.

DNA for the CDR3: TGTGCCAGCAGACCGGACGACTCTAGCTCCTACGAGCAGTACTTC. Translation: CASRPDDSSSYEQYF. J is TRBJ2-7 and V is TRBV6-5; no clear D. Germline CDR1 is MNHEY and CDR2 is SVGAGI. V lost 6 bases, J lost 0 bases, and 15 bases lay in between. The CDR3 spans 15 residues.

About this clone: Within the sample, other DNA sequences also encode this same CDR3. The genes are TRBV27 and TRBJ2-1; D remains ambiguous. The V gene's germline CDR1 is MNHEY and CDR2 SMNVEV (reference sequence). The CDR3 runs to 16 residues. V gave up 4 bases and J gave up 0 bases, with 13 bases separating them. The CDR3 DNA reads as TGTGCCAGCAGTTCCCGACTGGCGAGCTCCTACAATGAGCAGTTCTTC. It encodes CASSSRLASSYNEQFF.

This chain uses TRBV7-2 with TRBJ2-3; 7 positions match TRBD1. This CDR3 is built from 14 residues. Germline lookup yields CDR1 SGHTA and CDR2 FQGNSA. With V trimmed by 5 bases and J by 4 bases, 6 bases remained unmatched. In DNA form, the CDR3 reads TGTGCCAGCAGCCCTAGACAGGGACCAGATACGCAGTATTTT. Translated: CASSPRQGPDTQYF.

The J gene is TRBJ1-1, the V gene TRBV28; TRBD1 might be the D (5 bases). The germline gives CDR1 MDHEN, CDR2 SYDVKM. The V gene lost 4 bases and the J gene lost 1 base, with 19 bases spanning the gap. This CDR3 is 17 amino acids long. The chain's CDR3 is CASSSLLLTEPNTEAFF. The DNA for the CDR3 is TGTGCCAGCAGTTCTCTCCTCTTGACAGAACCGAACACTGAAGCTTTCTTT.

The chain carries TRBV19 and TRBJ2-1; the D gene is possibly TRBD2 (5 bases). With 7 bases removed from V and 0 bases from J, the gap between germline ends came to 13 bases. Germline assignment: CDR1 LNHDA and CDR2 SQIVND (reference sequence). The CDR3 is made up of 15 amino acids. The CDR3 DNA reads TGTGCCAGTAACGACGGGATCAGCTCCTACAATGAGCAGTTCTTC. Translated, it gives CASNDGISSYNEQFF. Variable domain in full (rest from reference TRBV19 and TRBJ2-1): DGGITQSPKYLFRKEGQNVTLSCEQNLNHDAMYWYRQDPGQGLRLIYYSQIVNDFQKGDIAEGYSVSREKKESFPLTVTSAQKNPTAFYLCASNDGISSYNEQFFGPGTRLTVL.

The chain employs TRBV6-5 and TRBJ1-1; 7 bases match TRBD1. The J segment lost 2 bases and the V segment lost 7 bases, leaving 7 bases of the junction unmatched. Looked up from germline, CDR1 is MNHEY and CDR2 is SVGAGI. The CDR3 contains 14 residues. Here the CDR3 DNA reads TGTGCCAGCACCAGGGACAGTCCCAACACTGAAGCTTTCTTT. Its protein product is CASTRDSPNTEAFF.

The genes are TRBV19 and TRBJ2-7, with no clear D. From germline, CDR1 is LNHDA and CDR2 SQIVND (reference sequence). The CDR3 is 13 residues long. Trimming pared 0 bases from V and 3 bases from J, leaving 6 bases between. Here the CDR3 reads CASSIDPSYEQYF. The CDR3 DNA is TGTGCCAGTAGTATAGATCCCAGCTACGAGCAGTACTTC.

This clone came up a few times. The rearrangement joins TRBV25-1 to TRBJ2-7, with no clear D. V lost 4 bases and J 3 bases, leaving 4 bases between the germline ends. The CDR3 consists of 11 residues. CDR1 is MGHDK and CDR2 is SYGVNS in the germline V gene. The CDR3 DNA sequence: TGTGCCAGCAGTGGTTTCTACGAGCAGTACTTC. Its protein product is CASSGFYEQYF.